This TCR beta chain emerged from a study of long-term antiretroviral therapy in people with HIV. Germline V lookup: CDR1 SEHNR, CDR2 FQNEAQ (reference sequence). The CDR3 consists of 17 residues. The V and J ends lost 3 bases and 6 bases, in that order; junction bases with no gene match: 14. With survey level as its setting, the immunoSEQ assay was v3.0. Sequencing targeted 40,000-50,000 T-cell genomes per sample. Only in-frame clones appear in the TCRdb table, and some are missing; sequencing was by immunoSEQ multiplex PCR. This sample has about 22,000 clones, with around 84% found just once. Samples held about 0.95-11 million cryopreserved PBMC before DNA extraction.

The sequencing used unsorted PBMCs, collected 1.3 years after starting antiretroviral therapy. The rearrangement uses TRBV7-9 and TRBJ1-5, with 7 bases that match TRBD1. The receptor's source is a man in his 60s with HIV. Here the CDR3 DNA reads TGTGCCAGCAGCTTTGGGACTGGGACAGTTGGAGGTCAGCCCCAGCATTTT. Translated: CASSFGTGTVGGQPQHF.